These 19 T cell receptor beta chains were all obtained from the same sample, sequenced in a study of cytomegalovirus exposure and HLA in healthy donors. A multiplex PCR was run with 60 Vbeta primers and 13 Jbeta primers. The table came from immunoSEQ multiplex PCR; TCRdb's copy has only in-frame clones and leaves some out. This sample carries fewer than 200,000 clones, roughly 84% of them seen once, and the ten largest clones take around 1.5%. The sequenced sample consisted of PBMCs. The origin of the receptors is a male donor in good health and CMV-seronegative.

The chain links TRBV7-9 to TRBJ2-7; D is ambiguous. Germline-derived CDR1 and CDR2 are SEHNR and FQNEAQ (reference sequence). This CDR3 comprises 14 residues. V gave up 1 base and J gave up 2 bases, with 9 bases separating them. The CDR3 loop is CASSLDSNAYEQYF. As DNA, the CDR3 is TGTGCCAGCAGCTTAGACAGCAACGCCTACGAGCAGTACTTC. The entire variable domain, with the rest obtained from reference TRBV7-9 and TRBJ2-7, is as follows: DTGVSQNPRHKITKRGQNVTFRCDPISEHNRLYWYRQTLGQGPEFLTYFQNEAQLEKSRLLSDRFSAERPKGSFSTLEIQRTEQGDSAMYLCASSLDSNAYEQYFGPGTRLTVT.

The chain has TRBV5-1 and TRBJ2-5, with TRBD2 matching 9 bases. Per germline, CDR1 SGHRS and CDR2 YFSETQ. This CDR3 has 15 amino acids. With V trimmed by 3 bases and J by 2 bases, 5 bases remained unmatched. This chain's CDR3 is CASSSLAGPQETQYF. CDR3 nucleotides: TGCGCCAGCAGCTCACTAGCGGGTCCTCAAGAGACCCAGTACTTC.

The chain uses TRBV5-4 and TRBJ2-7; D might be TRBD2 (5 bases). V dropped 1 base and J dropped 2 bases, with 16 bases sitting between them. Germline loops: CDR1 SGHNT, CDR2 YYREEE (reference sequence). CDR3 size: 16 residues. The CDR3 bases are TGTGCCAGCAGCTTGTTTCGACAATCTAGCCCCTACGAGCAGTACTTC. As protein: CASSLFRQSSPYEQYF.

The chain links TRBV28 to TRBJ2-2; 8 bases are a match to TRBD2. Germline CDR1 reads MDHEN; CDR2 reads SYDVKM. The length of the CDR3 is 14 residues. V lost 2 bases to trimming and J lost 4 bases; unmatched junction nucleotides: 0. The CDR3 DNA is TGTGCCAGCAGTTTAGCGGGAGGCACCGGGGAGCTGTTTTTT. Translation: CASSLAGGTGELFF.

The chain recombines TRBV27 with TRBJ2-1, with a tentative D call TRBD1 (5 bases). The germline V gene encodes CDR1 MNHEY and CDR2 SMNVEV (reference sequence). Trimming took 5 bases from V and 0 from J, leaving 14 bases between them. The CDR3 length is 16 residues. CDR3 DNA: TGTGCCAGCAGTCCCCGACAGCGTAGCTCCTACAATGAGCAGTTCTTC. Translation gives CASSPRQRSSYNEQFF.

The chain employs TRBV7-2 and TRBJ2-3, with 13 bases fitting TRBD2. CDR1 and CDR2 from the germline V gene are SGHTA and FQGNSA. This CDR3 has 19 amino acids. Germline trimming cut 4 bases from V and 0 bases from J; bases unmatched to any gene: 10. This chain's CDR3 is CASSSGLAGVVFSTDTQYF. CDR3 nucleotides: TGTGCCAGCAGCTCAGGACTAGCGGGAGTGGTATTCAGCACAGATACGCAGTATTTT.

The gene calls are TRBV14 and TRBJ2-7; the match to TRBD2 covers 7 bases. Trimming at V came to 0 bases and at J to 5 bases, leaving 1 base not matched to a gene. This CDR3 has 13 amino acids. Per the germline V gene, CDR1 is SGHDN and CDR2 is FVKESK. CDR3 coding DNA: TGTGCCAGCAGCCAAGAAGCGGGGCACGAGCAGTACTTC. Its translation: CASSQEAGHEQYF.

The V and J genes are TRBV7-9 and TRBJ1-2; D unclear. V shed 2 bases and J shed 2 bases, with 6 bases lying between them. The CDR3 has 13 residues. CDR1 is SEHNR and CDR2 is FQNEAQ in the germline V gene (reference sequence). The CDR3 reads CASSLSLNYGYTF. CDR3 DNA sequence: TGTGCCAGCAGCTTATCACTAAACTATGGCTACACCTTC.

The V and J genes are TRBV4-3 and TRBJ2-5; 8 nucleotides line up with TRBD1. The DNA end is a closer match to TRBJ2-7, so the J assignment may be wrong. The CDR3 consists of 14 residues. CDR1 LGHNA and CDR2 YSLEER come from the germline V gene. Here the CDR3 reads CASSPGQGAYEQYF. The CDR3 DNA follows: TGCGCCAGCAGTCCTGGACAGGGCGCCTACGAGCAGTACTTC.

V usage is TRBV18 and J usage is TRBJ2-1, with D possibly matching TRBD2 (5 bases). Per germline, CDR1 KGHSH and CDR2 LQKENI. This CDR3 is built from 16 residues. Trimming shortened V by 5 bases and J by 4 bases, and 18 bases separated the two germline ends. CDR3 nucleotides: TGTGCCAGCTCAGCGCGTTTGGAGGCGATATACAATGAGCAGTTCTTC. The encoded protein is CASSARLEAIYNEQFF.

This clone came up a few times. DNA of the CDR3: TGTGCCAGCAGCACATTCGACAGACAAGAGACCCAGTACTTC. This encodes CASSTFDRQETQYF. The gene calls are TRBV7-7 and TRBJ2-5, with D possibly matching TRBD1 (5 bases). V shed 5 bases and J shed 2 bases, with 12 bases lying between them. Germline V gene sequence: CDR1 SSHAT, CDR2 FNYEAQ (reference sequence). The CDR3 is made up of 14 amino acids.

This clone was picked up a small number of times. The gene calls are TRBV19 and TRBJ2-1; TRBD1 matches 7 bases. Trimming took 6 bases from V and 7 from J; bases not matched to a gene: 9. Germline V gene lookup returns CDR1 LNHDA and CDR2 SQIVND (reference sequence). The CDR3 sequence is 14 residues long. The CDR3 is CASRKPDRYNEQFF. The CDR3 DNA reads TGTGCCAGTAGGAAACCGGACAGGTATAATGAGCAGTTCTTC.

This chain uses TRBV5-6 with TRBJ1-5; D is perhaps TRBD1 (5 bases). CDR3 length: 14 amino acids. V was clipped by 4 bases and J by 3 bases, with 11 bases between them. CDR1 SGHDT and CDR2 YYEEEE come from the germline V gene. In DNA, the CDR3 is TGTGCCAGCAGCGTCAGGGTTTCCAATCAGCCCCAGCATTTT. Its protein is CASSVRVSNQPQHF.

This sequence joins TRBV5-1 and TRBJ2-7, with 7 bases matching TRBD1. V trimming: 5 bases; J trimming: 2 bases; junction bases outside the gene matches: 10. Germline values: CDR1 SGHRS, CDR2 YFSETQ. This CDR3 is 15 amino acids long. The CDR3 region is CASSLQGHWAYEQYF. DNA for the CDR3: TGCGCCAGCAGTTTACAGGGGCATTGGGCCTACGAGCAGTACTTC.

The V and J genes are TRBV9 and TRBJ2-5; possibly TRBD2 for D (6 bases). This CDR3 contains 16 residues. V gave up 3 bases and J gave up 7 bases, with 22 bases separating them. Germline CDR1 and CDR2: SGDLS and YYNGEE. In DNA form, the CDR3 reads TGTGCCAGCAGCGGACAGACGGGACTGCCAGTTTCGACCCAGTACTTC. Translating gives CASSGQTGLPVSTQYF.

The V gene is TRBV9, the J gene TRBJ2-1, with TRBD1 matching 9 bases. Germline assignment: CDR1 SGDLS and CDR2 YYNGEE. V gave up 4 bases and J gave up 4 bases; unmatched junction bases: 12. This CDR3 has 17 residues. The CDR3 DNA reads as TGTGCCAGCAGCTCCCCCAGGGGGACAGGGCCATACAATGAGCAGTTCTTC. This codes for CASSSPRGTGPYNEQFF.

This clone was recorded once. This chain joins TRBV19 and TRBJ1-1; 11 bases map to TRBD1. Germline V gene sequence: CDR1 LNHDA, CDR2 SQIVND (reference sequence). The V segment lost 7 bases and the J segment 4 bases; nucleotides outside the gene matches: 11. CDR3 length: 16 residues. This CDR3 reads CASKTPGQGGSTEAFF. The CDR3 coding sequence is TGTGCCAGTAAGACTCCGGGACAGGGGGGATCCACTGAAGCTTTCTTT.

The chain links TRBV19 to TRBJ2-7; D might be TRBD2 (6 bases). This CDR3 is 16 amino acids long. With 3 bases removed from V and 0 bases from J, the gap between germline ends came to 15 bases. Germline CDR1 reads LNHDA; CDR2 reads SQIVND (reference sequence). The CDR3 reads CASSMRRGRSSYEQYF. CDR3 in DNA: TGTGCCAGTAGTATGCGCAGAGGGAGGAGCTCCTACGAGCAGTACTTC.

V and J are TRBV5-1 and TRBJ1-2; weak D call: TRBD1 (6 bases). The length of the CDR3 is 15 residues. Germline CDR1 SGHRS, CDR2 YFSETQ. The V end was cut by 0 bases, the J end by 2 bases, with 11 bases between. The CDR3 spells CASSLGGHRNYGYTF. The CDR3 bases are TGCGCCAGCAGCTTGGGGGGACATCGGAACTATGGCTACACCTTC.